The 30 T cell receptor beta chains in this list originate from one sample, sequenced in a study of T cell changes during pregnancy in multiple sclerosis. Method: immunoSEQ multiplex PCR; TCRdb's copy keeps in-frame clones and lacks some. The top ten clones hold about a tenth of a sample with under 55,000 clones, over 80% of them seen once. Source: CD8+ T cells from peripheral blood mononuclear cells, taken after pregnancy. All receptors derive from a female donor with multiple sclerosis, enrolled in a pregnancy study.

This clone was observed a single time. This chain joins TRBV11-2 and TRBJ2-1, with D tentatively TRBD2 (6 bases). V was trimmed by 1 base and J by 4 bases, leaving 17 bases between them. Germline CDR1 is SGHAT and CDR2 is FQNNGV. The CDR3 has 17 residues. The CDR3 bases are TGTGCCAGCAGCTTAGTTGGGTTGATTGCGGGGTACAATGAGCAGTTCTTC. It encodes CASSLVGLIAGYNEQFF.

The rearrangement joins TRBV7-2 to TRBJ2-2, with D unresolved. V was pared by 1 base and J by 6 bases, with 9 bases between. The CDR3 runs to 14 residues. Germline V gene data show CDR1 as SGHTA and CDR2 as FQGNSA. This CDR3 is CASSLDIGAGELFF. CDR3 sequence (DNA): TGTGCCAGCAGCTTAGACATCGGAGCCGGGGAGCTGTTTTTT. The entire variable domain, with the rest obtained from reference TRBV7-2 and TRBJ2-2, is as follows: GAGVSQSPSNKVTEKGKDVELRCDPISGHTALYWYRQSLGQGLEFLIYFQGNSAPDKSGLPSDRFSAERTGGSVSTLTIQRTQQEDSAVYLCASSLDIGAGELFFGEGSRLTVL.

As to this clone: This sample also contains other DNA sequences that code for the same CDR3. This chain uses TRBV15 with TRBJ1-2; weak D call: TRBD1 (5 bases). This CDR3 contains 13 residues. The germline gives CDR1 LNHNV, CDR2 YYDKDF (reference sequence). V dropped 0 bases and J dropped 6 bases, with 8 bases sitting between them. CDR3 sequence (DNA): TGTGCCACCAGCAGAGAGGAAGGGGATGGCTACACCTTC. As protein: CATSREEGDGYTF.

The rearrangement joins TRBV5-1 to TRBJ1-3; D unclear. CDR3 length equals 13 residues. V lost 4 bases and J 7 bases, leaving 12 bases between the germline ends. CDR1 is SGHRS and CDR2 is YFSETQ in the germline V gene. The CDR3 region is CASSPPDSNTIYF. In DNA form, the CDR3 reads TGCGCCAGCAGCCCGCCGGACTCCAACACCATATATTTT.

This chain links TRBV5-4 with TRBJ2-7; D may be TRBD1 (5 bases). The V end lost 4 bases, the J end lost 4 bases, and 12 bases lay between the germline ends. This CDR3 region has 13 residues. Germline lookup yields CDR1 SGHNT and CDR2 YYREEE (reference sequence). DNA of the CDR3: TGTGCCAGCAGCCACGACAGCTTATACGAGCAGTACTTC. It translates to CASSHDSLYEQYF.

The chain links TRBV11-1 to TRBJ2-5; TRBD1 aligns across 7 bases. CDR1 is SGHAT and CDR2 is FQDESV in the germline V gene (reference sequence). The CDR3 extends over 13 amino acids. Trimming cost V 5 bases and J 2 bases; bases outside gene matches: 2. The CDR3 sequence is CASSPQGQETQYF. Here the CDR3 DNA reads TGTGCCAGCAGCCCACAGGGGCAAGAGACCCAGTACTTC.

The chain has TRBV9 and TRBJ1-1; no firm D call. The CDR3 is 13 residues long. V dropped 0 bases and J dropped 4 bases, with 7 bases sitting between them. From germline, CDR1 is SGDLS and CDR2 YYNGEE. CDR3 bases: TGTGCCAGCAGCGTAGGAGGTGCCACTGAAGCTTTCTTT. It translates to CASSVGGATEAFF.

The V call is TRBV15, the J call TRBJ1-2; D call uncertain. This CDR3 contains 12 residues. Deletions cut 3 bases from V and 6 bases from J, with 8 bases between. The germline V gene has CDR1 LNHNV and CDR2 YYDKDF (reference sequence). CDR3 DNA: TGTGCCACCAGCAGTACCGCGGATGGCTACACCTTC. Its protein product is CATSSTADGYTF.

The rearrangement uses TRBV5-1 and TRBJ2-2; D call uncertain. The V and J ends lost 3 bases and 1 base respectively, with 4 bases between them. The CDR3 has 13 amino acids. The germline CDR1 and CDR2 sequences are SGHRS and YFSETQ. CDR3 sequence (DNA): TGCGCCAGCAGCTCGGGGAACACCGGGGAGCTGTTTTTT. Its translation: CASSSGNTGELFF.

The chain recombines TRBV2 with TRBJ1-4, with TRBD1 identical over 9 bases. With 4 bases clipped from V and 8 bases from J, the junction kept 8 bases outside the gene matches. Germline V gene data show CDR1 as SNHLY and CDR2 as FYNNEI. The CDR3 runs 15 residues. The CDR3 region is CASSGARTGEEKLFF. In DNA form, the CDR3 reads TGTGCCAGCAGTGGCGCCAGGACAGGGGAAGAAAAACTGTTTTTT.

This chain connects TRBV19 to TRBJ2-1; D is uncertain. V was shortened by 9 bases and J by 1 base, with 13 bases between the two germline ends. CDR1 and CDR2 from the germline V gene are LNHDA and SQIVND (reference sequence). The CDR3 is 14 residues long. The CDR3 DNA is TGTGCCAGCAAGACTGTGGGTTCCTACAATGAGCAGTTCTTC. Amino acids: CASKTVGSYNEQFF.

The V and J genes are TRBV6-4 and TRBJ2-6, with a weak D call TRBD1 (5 bases). Germline V gene lookup returns CDR1 MRHNA and CDR2 SNTAGT. Trimming stripped 2 bases from V and 4 bases from J, with 15 bases between. The CDR3 totals 17 residues. CDR3 loop: CASSDTPSGSGANVLTF. For the CDR3, the DNA is TGTGCCAGCAGTGACACCCCCTCAGGGTCCGGGGCCAACGTCCTGACTTTC.

This clone came up a few times. The chain joins TRBV19 to TRBJ1-5; D is uncertain. The CDR3 spans 13 residues. Between the trimmed V and J ends, which lost 3 bases and 4 bases, there was a span of 7 bases. Per the germline V gene, CDR1 is LNHDA and CDR2 is SQIVND (reference sequence). The CDR3 DNA reads as TGTGCCAGTAGTATCTGGCCAAATCAGCCCCAGCATTTT. Its translation: CASSIWPNQPQHF.

This rearrangement joins TRBV14 to TRBJ1-2; a weak D match, TRBD1 (6 bases). Between the trimmed V and J ends, which lost 5 bases and 4 bases, there was a span of 17 bases. Germline CDR1 is SGHDN and CDR2 is FVKESK. This CDR3 has 15 amino acids. The CDR3 is CASSVVAGVAYGYTF. CDR3 bases: TGTGCCAGCAGCGTGGTTGCAGGGGTGGCCTATGGCTACACCTTC.

V usage is TRBV29-1 and J usage is TRBJ1-4; tentative D call: TRBD1 (6 bases). The CDR3 totals 17 residues. The V gene lost 2 bases and the J gene lost 8 bases, with 24 bases spanning the gap. Germline V gives CDR1 SQVTM, CDR2 ANQGSEA. CDR3 sequence: CSVESQGINQTGEKLFF. The CDR3 bases are TGCAGCGTTGAAAGTCAGGGGATCAATCAGACTGGAGAAAAACTGTTTTTT.

The chain couples TRBV6-5 to TRBJ2-7, with a weak D call TRBD2 (6 bases). CDR1 and CDR2 (germline): MNHEY, SVGAGI. V was pared by 10 bases and J by 2 bases, with 18 bases between. The CDR3 contains 14 residues. CDR3 nucleotides: TGTGCCACCAGCTTTGGGACTGGGACCTACGAGCAGTACTTC. It encodes CATSFGTGTYEQYF.

The CDR3, as DNA: TGCGCCAGCAGTGATGGACAGACGAACACTGAAGCTTTCTTT. Amino acids: CASSDGQTNTEAFF. The chain couples TRBV10-1 to TRBJ1-1; tentatively, D is TRBD1 (6 bases). Looked up from germline, CDR1 is WNHNN and CDR2 is SYGVQD (reference sequence). The length of the CDR3 is 14 residues. V was clipped by 3 bases and J by 1 base, with 9 bases between them.

V usage is TRBV9 and J usage is TRBJ2-5; tentatively, D is TRBD2 (6 bases). Trimming stripped 2 bases from V and 0 bases from J, with 11 bases between. This CDR3 has 15 amino acids. Germline-derived CDR1 and CDR2 are SGDLS and YYNGEE. CDR3 sequence reads: CASSVGQRDQETQYF. In nucleotides, the CDR3 is TGTGCCAGCAGCGTCGGCCAGCGGGACCAAGAGACCCAGTACTTC.

J is TRBJ2-3 and V is TRBV7-8; tentative D call: TRBD1 (6 bases). V was cut by 1 base and J by 2 bases, with 13 bases left in between. CDR1 is SGHVS and CDR2 is FQNEAQ in the germline V gene. This CDR3 has 16 amino acids. This CDR3 reads CASSLEQGHSTDTQYF. The DNA for the CDR3 is TGTGCCAGCAGCTTAGAACAGGGACATTCCACAGATACGCAGTATTTT.

The chain couples TRBV23-1 to TRBJ1-5, with 9 bases fitting TRBD1. TRBV23-1 is sorted into the ORF group, with uncertain function. The V segment lost 5 bases and the J segment 1 base; nucleotides outside the gene matches: 3. This CDR3 spans 15 amino acids. Here the CDR3 DNA reads TGCGCCAGCAGTGGGACAGGGTTAAGCAATCAGCCCCAGCATTTT. It specifies CASSGTGLSNQPQHF.

The CDR3 coding sequence is TGTGCCAGCAGCCAAGATCTTTTTAACAGGCCCAACCCTTACAATGAGCAGTTCTTC. Amino acids: CASSQDLFNRPNPYNEQFF. This rearrangement joins TRBV14 to TRBJ2-1; D is perhaps TRBD1 (5 bases). The germline gives CDR1 SGHDN, CDR2 FVKESK. The length of the CDR3 is 19 residues. The V and J ends lost 0 bases and 4 bases respectively, with 22 bases between them.

The rearrangement uses TRBV19 and TRBJ2-3; 10 bases match TRBD2. CDR3 length: 17 residues. Germline-derived CDR1 and CDR2 are LNHDA and SQIVND (reference sequence). The trim removed 5 bases at V and 2 bases at J, leaving 10 bases unmatched. As DNA, the CDR3 is TGTGCCAGTAGTTTCCTCATAGCGGGGGGAAACACAGATACGCAGTATTTT. Amino acid sequence: CASSFLIAGGNTDTQYF.

The chain combines TRBV7-3 with TRBJ2-7, with D possibly matching TRBD2 (6 bases). The germline V and J ends were trimmed by 1 base and 2 bases, with 12 bases remaining between them. CDR1 is SGHTA, CDR2 FQGTGA, per germline. This CDR3 is built from 15 residues. The CDR3 nucleotides are TGTGCCAGCAGCTTAAATGGGGGGACGGCCTACGAGCAGTACTTC. As protein: CASSLNGGTAYEQYF.

The V and J genes are TRBV9 and TRBJ2-1; 12 bases match TRBD2. CDR1 is SGDLS, CDR2 YYNGEE, per germline. V was pared by 0 bases and J by 5 bases, with 9 bases of the junction left unmatched. There are 18 residues in the CDR3. The CDR3 coding sequence is TGTGCCAGCAGCGTAGCTAGCGGGGGGGCGGGTCCTAACAATGAGCAGTTCTTC. This sequence encodes CASSVASGGAGPNNEQFF.

V and J are TRBV2 and TRBJ2-7, with D perhaps TRBD1 (5 bases). Germline assignment: CDR1 SNHLY and CDR2 FYNNEI. Trimming removed 0 bases at V and 4 bases at J, with 19 bases between. CDR3 length equals 17 residues. CDR3 sequence: CASSEALDTGVLYEQYF. In DNA, the CDR3 is TGTGCCAGCAGTGAAGCGCTGGACACCGGCGTTTTGTACGAGCAGTACTTC.

The CDR3 nucleotides read TGTGCCAGCAGCTTAGGGGTCCCCACAGGGGCAGAGATGAACACTGAAGCTTTCTTT. Protein: CASSLGVPTGAEMNTEAFF. V is TRBV7-6 and J is TRBJ1-1; 7 nucleotides match TRBD1. The CDR3 loop spans 19 amino acids. Germline CDR1 is SGHVS and CDR2 is FNYEAQ. V trimming: 1 base; J trimming: 0 bases; junction bases outside the gene matches: 14.

The V gene is TRBV5-6, the J gene TRBJ1-4; 9 nucleotides match TRBD1. The CDR3 covers 14 residues. CDR1 SGHDT and CDR2 YYEEEE come from the germline V gene. The V and J ends lost 3 bases and 5 bases, in that order; junction bases with no gene match: 2. CDR3 residues: CASSSGTGNEKLFF. The CDR3 nucleotides read TGTGCCAGCAGCTCGGGGACAGGGAATGAAAAACTGTTTTTT.

The chain is built from TRBV11-2 and TRBJ2-2; the match to TRBD2 covers 9 bases. J gave up 3 bases and V 0 bases, and 11 bases lay outside the gene matches. The germline CDR1 and CDR2 sequences are SGHAT and FQNNGV. This CDR3 spans 19 amino acids. CDR3 sequence: CASSLEAPLAGVYTGELFF. The CDR3 coding sequence is TGTGCCAGCAGCTTAGAAGCCCCCTTAGCGGGGGTATACACCGGGGAGCTGTTTTTT.

The CDR3 DNA reads as TGCGCCAGCAGCCAAGTAGGACTAGCAAGCACAGATACGCAGTATTTT. This codes for CASSQVGLASTDTQYF. This rearrangement joins TRBV4-1 to TRBJ2-3; 8 bases line up with TRBD2. V was clipped by 1 base and J by 0 bases; unmatched bases: 3. The CDR3 covers 16 residues. Germline V gene lookup returns CDR1 MGHRA and CDR2 YSYEKL.

The chain has TRBV27 and TRBJ2-7; D might be TRBD2 (5 bases). The CDR3 loop spans 17 amino acids. The germline CDR1 and CDR2 sequences are MNHEY and SMNVEV (reference sequence). Deletions cut 2 bases from V and 6 bases from J, with 23 bases between. As DNA, the CDR3 is TGTGCCAGCAGTTTACGACGGTCTCCGGGGAACGATGGCGAGCAGTACTTC. It is translated as CASSLRRSPGNDGEQYF.